Listed below are T cell receptor beta chains from one sample, sequenced in a study of T cell changes during pregnancy in multiple sclerosis. Clones were read by immunoSEQ multiplex PCR, and TCRdb kept only the in-frame ones, dropping some. The table lists about 110,000 clones, roughly nine tenths of them singletons. The sample was peripheral blood, taken after pregnancy. These receptors came from a female donor with multiple sclerosis, enrolled in a pregnancy study. CDR3s include the opening cysteine and the closing phenylalanine or tryptophan. Fields, in order: clone size, V gene, J gene, D gene, CDR3 DNA, CDR3 protein. D genes are given only for firm matches. For some rows the clone size is stated as once, few or many, or as a class when expanded; others skip it.

NA,TRBV9,TRBJ2-7,NA,TGTGCCAGCAGCGGAGGTTCGAGCCGAAACTCCTTCGAGCAGTACTTC,CASSGGSSRNSFEQYF
once,TRBV5-6,TRBJ1-6,TRBD1,TGTGCCAGCAGCTTGGGCCAGGGGGTATCACCCCTCCACTTT,CASSLGQGVSPLHF
NA,TRBV10-2,TRBJ1-2,TRBD1,TGCGCCGTTCCCGACCCGGGACAGAGCTATGGCTACACCTTC,CAVPDPGQSYGYTF
NA,TRBV2,TRBJ1-2,NA,TGTGCCAACCAAGCTAGGCTCGGCTACACCTTC,CANQARLGYTF
NA,TRBV5-1,TRBJ2-5,TRBD2,TGCGCCAGCAGCTCGGGACTAGCGGGCTTAACGGACCAGTACTTC,CASSSGLAGLTDQYF
NA,TRBV19,TRBJ2-7,NA,TGTGCCAGTAGCCCCGCTCCCGGGGCTAGGGGGTCCTCCTACGAGCAGTACTTC,CASSPAPGARGSSYEQYF
NA,TRBV9,TRBJ2-5,TRBD2,TGTGCCAGCAGCGTACGCCCCTACTCACTAGCGGGTGACCAAGAGACCCAGTACTTC,CASSVRPYSLAGDQETQYF
NA,TRBV6-6,TRBJ2-7,TRBD1,TGTGCCAGCAGTGGGACAGACTCCTACGAGCAGTACTTC,CASSGTDSYEQYF
NA,TRBV2,TRBJ2-1,TRBD2,TGTGCCAGCATTAGAGGACTAGCGGCAGGTGAGCAGTTCTTC,CASIRGLAAGEQFF
NA,TRBV6-5,TRBJ1-5,NA,TGTGCCAGCAGATTCGACAGATATCAGCCCCAGCATTTT,CASRFDRYQPQHF
few,TRBV5-6,TRBJ1-6,NA,TGTGCCAGCAGCCCTGGACGGGGTATTTCACCCCTCCACTTT,CASSPGRGISPLHF
few,TRBV18,TRBJ1-1,NA,TGTGCCAGCTCACCACCGGAGACGCAGAACACTGAAGCTTTCTTT,CASSPPETQNTEAFF
NA,TRBV5-4,TRBJ2-4,TRBD1,TGTGCCAGCAGCTTGACAGGGGGAAACATTCAGTACTTC,CASSLTGGNIQYF